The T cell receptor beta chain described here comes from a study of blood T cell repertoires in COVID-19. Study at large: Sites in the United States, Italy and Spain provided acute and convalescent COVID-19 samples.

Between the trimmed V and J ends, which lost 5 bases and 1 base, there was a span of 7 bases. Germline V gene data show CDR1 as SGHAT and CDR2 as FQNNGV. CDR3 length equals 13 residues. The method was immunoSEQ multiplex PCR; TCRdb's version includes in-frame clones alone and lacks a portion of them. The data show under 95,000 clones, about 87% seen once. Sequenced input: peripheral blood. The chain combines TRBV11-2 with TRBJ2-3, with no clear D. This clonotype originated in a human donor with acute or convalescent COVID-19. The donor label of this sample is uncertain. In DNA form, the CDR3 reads TGTGCCAGCAGCCCTCCGGGCACAGATACGCAGTATTTT. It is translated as CASSPPGTDTQYF. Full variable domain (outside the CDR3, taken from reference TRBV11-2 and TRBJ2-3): EAGVAQSPRYKIIEKRQSVAFWCNPISGHATLYWYQQILGQGPKLLIQFQNNGVVDDSQLPKDRFSAERLKGVDSTLKIQPAKLEDSAVYLCASSPPGTDTQYFGPGTRLTVL.